Sequencing of this T cell receptor (beta chain) was carried out in a study of radiation and T cells in renal cell carcinoma. This clone was counted between two and nine times. What it binds is not known. Study-level points and caveats: Pretreatment tumor biopsies were lacking, so baseline clonotypes are unknown. Top tumor clonotypes rose in blood 2 weeks post-radiation, then contracted.

Noted time point: blood 4 weeks post-SBRT, at nephrectomy. Specified treatment: 15 Gy SBRT to primary tumor, nephrectomy 4 weeks later. Nephrectomy followed 15 Gy stereotactic body radiation by 4 weeks. Serial blood draws occurred at baseline and 2 and 4 weeks post-SBRT. The protocol was immunoSEQ multiplex PCR, while the TCRdb copy is restricted to in-frame clones and leaves out a portion. This table holds more than 60,000 clones, approximately 82% found once. Source: blood, taken from a patient whose treatment included radiotherapy and nephrectomy. The receptor's source is an older woman with renal cell carcinoma.

CDR3 nucleotide sequence: TGTGCCAGCACCGAAGGGGACAGGGTTGGAAACACCATATATTTT. It specifies CASTEGDRVGNTIYF. The V and J genes are TRBV6-6 and TRBJ1-3; 9 nucleotides agree with TRBD1. J was trimmed by 3 bases and V by 7 bases; bases with no gene match: 7. CDR1 is MNHNY, CDR2 SVGAGI, per germline (reference sequence). This CDR3 has 15 amino acids.